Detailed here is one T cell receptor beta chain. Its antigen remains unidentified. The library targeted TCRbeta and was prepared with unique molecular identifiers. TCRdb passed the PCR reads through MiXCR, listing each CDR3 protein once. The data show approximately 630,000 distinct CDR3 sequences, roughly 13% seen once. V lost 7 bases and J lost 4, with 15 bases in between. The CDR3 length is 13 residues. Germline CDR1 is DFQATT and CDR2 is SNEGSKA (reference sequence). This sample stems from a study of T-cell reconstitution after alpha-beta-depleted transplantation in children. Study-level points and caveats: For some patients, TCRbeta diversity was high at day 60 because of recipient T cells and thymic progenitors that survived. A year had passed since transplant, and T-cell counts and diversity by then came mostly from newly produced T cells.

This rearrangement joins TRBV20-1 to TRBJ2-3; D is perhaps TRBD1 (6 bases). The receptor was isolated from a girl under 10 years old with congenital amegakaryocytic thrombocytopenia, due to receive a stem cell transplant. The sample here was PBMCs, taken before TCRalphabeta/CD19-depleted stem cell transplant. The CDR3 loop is CSGGQKRPDTQYF. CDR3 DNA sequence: TGCAGTGGGGGGCAAAAGAGGCCAGATACGCAGTATTTT.